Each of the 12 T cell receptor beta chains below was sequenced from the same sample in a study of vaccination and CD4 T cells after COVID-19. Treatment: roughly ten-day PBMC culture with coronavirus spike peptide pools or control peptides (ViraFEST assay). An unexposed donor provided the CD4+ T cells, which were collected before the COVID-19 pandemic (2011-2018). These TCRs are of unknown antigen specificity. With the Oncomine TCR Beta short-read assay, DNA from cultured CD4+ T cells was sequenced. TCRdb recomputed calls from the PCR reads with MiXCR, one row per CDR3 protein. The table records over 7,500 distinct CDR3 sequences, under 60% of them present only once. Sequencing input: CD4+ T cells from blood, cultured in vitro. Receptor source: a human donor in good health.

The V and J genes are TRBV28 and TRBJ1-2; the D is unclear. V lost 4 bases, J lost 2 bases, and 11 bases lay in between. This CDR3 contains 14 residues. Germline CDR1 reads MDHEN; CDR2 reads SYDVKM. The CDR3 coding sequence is TGTGCCAGCAGTTCATGGGGTAGGAACTATGGCTACACCTTC. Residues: CASSSWGRNYGYTF.

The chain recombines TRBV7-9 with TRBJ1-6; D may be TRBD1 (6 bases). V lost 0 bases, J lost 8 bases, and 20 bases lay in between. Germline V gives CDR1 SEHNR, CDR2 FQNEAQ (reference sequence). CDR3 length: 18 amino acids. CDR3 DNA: TGTGCCAGCAGCTTAGCGGACTGGGGGGCTAGGGGTTATTCACCCCTCCACTTT. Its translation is CASSLADWGARGYSPLHF.

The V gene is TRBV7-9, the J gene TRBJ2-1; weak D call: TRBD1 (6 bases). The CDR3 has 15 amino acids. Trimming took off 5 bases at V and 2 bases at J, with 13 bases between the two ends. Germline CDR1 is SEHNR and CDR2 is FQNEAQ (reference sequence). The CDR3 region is CASSATGGPYNEQFF. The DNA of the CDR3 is TGTGCCAGCAGCGCGACAGGAGGTCCCTACAATGAGCAGTTCTTC.

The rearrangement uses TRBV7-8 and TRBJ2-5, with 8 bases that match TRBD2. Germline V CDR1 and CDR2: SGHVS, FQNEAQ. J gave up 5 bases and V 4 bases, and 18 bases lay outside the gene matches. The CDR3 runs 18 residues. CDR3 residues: CASSSIEVAGTWEETQYF. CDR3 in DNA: TGTGCCAGCAGCTCGATAGAAGTAGCGGGAACCTGGGAGGAGACCCAGTACTTC.

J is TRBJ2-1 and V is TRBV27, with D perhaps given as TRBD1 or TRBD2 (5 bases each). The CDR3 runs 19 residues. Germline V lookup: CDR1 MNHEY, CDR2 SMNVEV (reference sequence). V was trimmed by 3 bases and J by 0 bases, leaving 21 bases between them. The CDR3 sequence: CASSFRGAQGVASYNEQFF. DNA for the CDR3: TGTGCCAGCAGTTTCCGGGGCGCGCAAGGGGTCGCCTCCTACAATGAGCAGTTCTTC.

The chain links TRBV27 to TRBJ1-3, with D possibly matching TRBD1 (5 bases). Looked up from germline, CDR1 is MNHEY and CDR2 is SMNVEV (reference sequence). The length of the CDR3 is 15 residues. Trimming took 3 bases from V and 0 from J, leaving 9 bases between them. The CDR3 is CASSLGGNSGNTIYF. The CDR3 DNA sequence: TGTGCCAGCAGTTTGGGGGGAAACTCTGGAAACACCATATATTTT.

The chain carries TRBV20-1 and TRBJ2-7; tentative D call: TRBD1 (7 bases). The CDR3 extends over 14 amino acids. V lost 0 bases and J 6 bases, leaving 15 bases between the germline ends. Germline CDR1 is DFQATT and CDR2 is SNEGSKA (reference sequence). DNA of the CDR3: TGCAGTGCTAGAGATCAAAACAGGGGACTCGAGCAGTACTTC. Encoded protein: CSARDQNRGLEQYF.

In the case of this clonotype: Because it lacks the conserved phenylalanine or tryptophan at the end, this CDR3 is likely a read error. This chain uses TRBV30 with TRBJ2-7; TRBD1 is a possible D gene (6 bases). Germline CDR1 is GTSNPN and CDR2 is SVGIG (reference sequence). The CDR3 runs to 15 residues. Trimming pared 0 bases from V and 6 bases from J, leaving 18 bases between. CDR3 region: CAWSVLGTRASEQYL. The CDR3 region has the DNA TGTGCCTGGAGTGTACTGGGGACAAGGGCCTCCGAGCAGTACCTC.

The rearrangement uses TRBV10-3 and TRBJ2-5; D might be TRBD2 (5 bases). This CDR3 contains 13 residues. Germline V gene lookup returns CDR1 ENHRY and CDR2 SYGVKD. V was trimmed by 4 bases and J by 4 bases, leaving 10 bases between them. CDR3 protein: CAISVEGGETQYF. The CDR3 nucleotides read TGTGCCATCAGTGTAGAGGGCGGAGAGACCCAGTACTTC.

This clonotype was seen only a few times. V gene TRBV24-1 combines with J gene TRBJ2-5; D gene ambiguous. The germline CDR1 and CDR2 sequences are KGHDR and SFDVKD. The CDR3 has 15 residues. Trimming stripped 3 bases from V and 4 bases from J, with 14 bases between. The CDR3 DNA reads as TGTGCCACCAGTGATAGTGACGGTGCAAGAGAGACCCAGTACTTC. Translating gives CATSDSDGARETQYF.

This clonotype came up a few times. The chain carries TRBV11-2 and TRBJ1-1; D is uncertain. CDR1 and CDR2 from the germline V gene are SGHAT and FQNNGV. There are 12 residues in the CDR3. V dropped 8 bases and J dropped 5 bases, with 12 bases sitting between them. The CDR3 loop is CASLRVRTEAFF. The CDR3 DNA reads TGTGCCAGCCTACGGGTACGGACTGAAGCTTTCTTT.

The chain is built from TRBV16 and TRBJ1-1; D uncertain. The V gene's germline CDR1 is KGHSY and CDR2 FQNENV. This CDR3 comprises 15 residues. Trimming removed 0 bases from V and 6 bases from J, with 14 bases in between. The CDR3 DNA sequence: TGTGCCAGCAGCCAATCGACGGCCGTTACTTCTGAAGCTTTCTTT. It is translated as CASSQSTAVTSEAFF.